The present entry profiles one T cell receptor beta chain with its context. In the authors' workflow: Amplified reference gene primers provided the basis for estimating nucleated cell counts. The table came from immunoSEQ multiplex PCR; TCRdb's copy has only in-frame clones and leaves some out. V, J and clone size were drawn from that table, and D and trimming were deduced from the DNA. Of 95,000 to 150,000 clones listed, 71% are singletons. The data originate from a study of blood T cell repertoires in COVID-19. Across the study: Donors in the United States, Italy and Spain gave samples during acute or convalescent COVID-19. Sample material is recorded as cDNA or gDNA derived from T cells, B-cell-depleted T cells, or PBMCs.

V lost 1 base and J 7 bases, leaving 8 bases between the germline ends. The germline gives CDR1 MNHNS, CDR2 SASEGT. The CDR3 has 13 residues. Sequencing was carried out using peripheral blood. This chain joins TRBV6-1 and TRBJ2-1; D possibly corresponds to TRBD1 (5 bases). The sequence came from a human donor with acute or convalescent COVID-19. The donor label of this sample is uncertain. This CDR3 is CASSEVGRNEQFF. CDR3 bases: TGTGCCAGCAGTGAAGTGGGGCGAAATGAGCAGTTCTTC.